This TCR beta chain came from a study of tumor-infiltrating lymphocytes in oesophageal squamous cell carcinoma. This CDR3 is 13 amino acids long. Trimming took 5 bases from V and 2 from J, leaving 9 bases between them. Germline assignment: CDR1 SGHTA and CDR2 FQGTGA. MiXCR was run by TCRdb on the PCR reads, yielding one entry per CDR3 protein. Altogether some 12,000 distinct CDR3 sequences are present, about three fifths being singletons, with the ten largest covering 35%. This clonotype has only one observation. The TCR sequence derives from a male donor with esophageal squamous cell carcinoma. This sequence joins TRBV7-3 and TRBJ1-1, with D uncertain. Source material: esophageal tumor tissue. CDR3 sequence: CASSTSFNTEAFF. Here the CDR3 DNA reads TGTGCCAGCAGCACTTCCTTCAACACTGAAGCTTTCTTT.